The TCR beta chain under discussion was sequenced for a study of early T cells in non-severe SARS-CoV-2 infection. Each CDR3 protein gets one entry after TCRdb re-called the 5' RACE reads with MiXCR. Of 100,000 or so distinct CDR3 sequences in the sample, 15% to 20% were seen once. Overall study results and limits: VDJdb matches were skewed toward anti-spike CD8 T cell responses.

This clonotype was found many times. What it recognizes is unknown. The sample was whole blood, taken at baseline. The clonotype comes from an adult who was a healthcare worker with PCR-confirmed SARS-CoV-2 infection or an uninfected control (not recorded which).

In DNA form, the CDR3 reads TGCAGCGCGGGTTGGGGGGCAATTGAGAACGAGCAGTACTTC. Protein: CSAGWGAIENEQYF. V is TRBV29-1 and J is TRBJ2-7, with D perhaps matching TRBD1 or TRBD2 (6 bases each). The germline V and J ends were trimmed by 7 bases and 5 bases, with 21 bases remaining between them. The germline CDR1 and CDR2 sequences are SQVTM and ANQGSEA. The CDR3 extends over 14 amino acids.